This record concerns one T cell receptor (beta chain) sequence. Germline-derived CDR1 and CDR2 are SGHTA and FQGNSA. V was shortened by 4 bases and J by 2 bases, with 11 bases between the two germline ends. The CDR3 sequence is 14 residues long. In the authors' methods: The authors estimated nucleated cell counts from reference gene primer amplification. Clones were read by immunoSEQ multiplex PCR, and TCRdb kept only the in-frame ones, dropping some. V and J calls and clone size are copied from that table; D and trimming were computed from the DNA. Of approximately 450,000 clones in the sample, 80% to 90% were seen once. This entry belongs to a study of blood T cell repertoires in COVID-19. About the study: Material from acute and convalescent COVID-19 was sourced from the United States, Italy and Spain. From T cells, B-cell-depleted T cells, or PBMCs came the material, which was cDNA or gDNA.

The chain carries TRBV7-2 and TRBJ1-2; maybe TRBD1 (5 bases). The sequence derives from a woman aged 25 to 39 with acute or convalescent COVID-19. The specimen sequenced was peripheral blood. The CDR3 DNA is TGTGCCAGCAGCTCAGGGAGGATGAACTATGGCTACACCTTC. It translates to CASSSGRMNYGYTF.